The entry below gives a single TCR beta chain sequence along with its context. Its antigen is as yet unknown. The source of the sample is a study of radiotherapy plus CTLA-4 blockade in lung cancer. Study context: Disease control was present in 30% to 40% of patients, and objective responses in about 19%.

Method: immunoSEQ multiplex PCR; TCRdb's copy keeps in-frame clones and lacks some. The sample records 65,000 to 95,000 clones, more than 75% being singletons. Focal radiation and CTLA-4 blockade (ipilimumab) were tested in chemo-refractory metastatic non-small-cell lung cancer patients. The CDR3 contains 15 residues. The germline CDR1 and CDR2 sequences are MNHEY and SVGAGI. The germline V and J ends were trimmed by 0 bases and 1 base, with 9 bases remaining between them. Notes on the study in general: The authors reported that early blood T cell clone dynamics, with interferon-beta, best predicted response.

The chain recombines TRBV6-5 with TRBJ1-1; D is undetermined. This sequence originates from a human donor with non-small cell lung cancer that progressed on radiotherapy plus ipilimumab. The sequenced sample was peripheral blood, obtained from a patient treated with radiotherapy plus ipilimumab. This CDR3 is CASSYSRAGNTEAFF. CDR3 sequence (DNA): TGTGCCAGCAGTTACTCGAGGGCAGGGAACACTGAAGCTTTCTTT.